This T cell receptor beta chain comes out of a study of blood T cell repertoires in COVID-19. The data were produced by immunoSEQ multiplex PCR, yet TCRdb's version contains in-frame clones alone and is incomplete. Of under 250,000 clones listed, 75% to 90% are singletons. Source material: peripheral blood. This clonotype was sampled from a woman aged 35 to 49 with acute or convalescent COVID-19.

The CDR3 region has the DNA TGTGCCAGCTCACCGACCAGGTTGGAACTGTTTTTT. This codes for CASSPTRLELFF. J is TRBJ1-4 and V is TRBV18; D is ambiguous. The ends were cut back, 3 bases at V and 12 bases at J, with 11 bases in the middle. The CDR3 has 12 amino acids. CDR1 is KGHSH, CDR2 LQKENI, per germline.